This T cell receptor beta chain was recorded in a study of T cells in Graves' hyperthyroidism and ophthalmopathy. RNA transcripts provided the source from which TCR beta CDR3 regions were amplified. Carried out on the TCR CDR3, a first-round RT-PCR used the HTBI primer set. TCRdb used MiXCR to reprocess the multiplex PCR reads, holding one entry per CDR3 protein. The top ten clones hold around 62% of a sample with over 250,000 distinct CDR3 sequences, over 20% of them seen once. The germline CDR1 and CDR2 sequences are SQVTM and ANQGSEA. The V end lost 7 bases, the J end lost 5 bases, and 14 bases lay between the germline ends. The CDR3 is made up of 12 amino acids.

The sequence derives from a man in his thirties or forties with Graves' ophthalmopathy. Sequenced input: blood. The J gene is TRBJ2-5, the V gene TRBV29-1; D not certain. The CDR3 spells CSAGPGRETQYF. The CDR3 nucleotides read TGCAGCGCCGGGCCCGGAAGGGAGACCCAGTACTTC. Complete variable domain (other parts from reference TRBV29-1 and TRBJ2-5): SAVISQKPSRDICQRGTSLTIQCQVDSQVTMMFWYRQQPGQSLTLIATANQGSEATYESGFVIDKFPISRPNLTFSTLTVSNMSPEDSSIYLCSAGPGRETQYFGPGTRLLVL.